This is a list of T cell receptor beta chains from one sample in a study of blood T cell repertoires in COVID-19. Only in-frame clones appear in the TCRdb table, and some are missing; sequencing was by immunoSEQ multiplex PCR. The sample includes approximately 440,000 clones, 88% of them seen just once. Material for sequencing was peripheral blood. The source of these receptors is a woman between 45 and 65 years old with COVID-19, enrolled during active disease. CDR3s include the opening cysteine and the closing phenylalanine or tryptophan. A D gene is named only where the DNA matches it firmly. Not all rows give a size; the values are once, few, many and, for expanded clones, a class.

J | size | V | D | DNA | CDR3
TRBJ2-7 | . | TRBV5-1 | TRBD1 | TGCGCCAGCAGCGAGGGACAGGGGCTCTACGAGCAGTACTTC | CASSEGQGLYEQYF
TRBJ1-2 | . | TRBV7-8 | . | TGTGCCAGCAGCTTAATGCCAGGGTCCGGCTACACCTTC | CASSLMPGSGYTF
TRBJ2-1 | once | TRBV28 | . | TGTGCCAGCAGTTTCGTGCAGTCCTACAATGAGCAGTTCTTC | CASSFVQSYNEQFF
TRBJ1-2 | . | TRBV2 | TRBD1 | TGTGCCAGCAGCACAGGGGGAAAATACTATGGCTACACCTTC | CASSTGGKYYGYTF
TRBJ2-1 | . | TRBV5-5 | TRBD1 | TGTGCCAGCAGCTTGTTACGGACAGGAGGACACAATGAGCAGTTCTTC | CASSLLRTGGHNEQFF
TRBJ2-1 | . | TRBV5-1 | TRBD2 | TGCGCCAGCAGCGTCTCCGGGACTAGCGGGGAGGAACCTTACAATGAGCAGTTCTTC | CASSVSGTSGEEPYNEQFF
TRBJ1-2 | . | TRBV11-2 | . | TGTGCCAGCAGCTCTACCTCCCTTCAAAGTGGCTACACCTTC | CASSSTSLQSGYTF
TRBJ1-2 | . | TRBV3-1/TRBV3-2 | . | TGTGCCAGCAGCCAAGACGAGGGCCCACGTCCTAACTATGGCTACACCTTC | CASSQDEGPRPNYGYTF
TRBJ2-2 | . | TRBV5-1 | TRBD2 | TGCGCCAGCAGCCCGCTAGCGGGGAGGACCGGGGAGCTGTTTTTT | CASSPLAGRTGELFF
TRBJ1-2 | few | TRBV12-3/TRBV12-4 | . | TGTGCCAGCAGTTCACACCCTTTCTATGGCTACACCTTC | CASSSHPFYGYTF
TRBJ1-1 | . | TRBV19 | TRBD1 | TGTGCCAGTAGTAGGTGGGACAGGCTGAACACTGAAGCTTTCTTT | CASSRWDRLNTEAFF
TRBJ2-7 | . | TRBV12-3/TRBV12-4 | . | TGTGCCAGCAGTTTAGAACAGGACTACGAGCAGTACTTC | CASSLEQDYEQYF
TRBJ1-2 | . | TRBV5-8 | . | TGTGCCAGCAGCTTGGTCCTCTCAGTTAAATATGGCTACACCTTC | CASSLVLSVKYGYTF
TRBJ1-1 | . | TRBV6-6 | . | TGTGCCAGCACCCGGAACACTGAAGCTTTCTTT | CASTRNTEAFF
TRBJ2-7 | . | TRBV30 | TRBD2 | TGTGCCTGGGGGGCGGCTAGCGGATCCTACGAGCAGTACTTC | CAWGAASGSYEQYF
TRBJ1-5 | . | TRBV19 | . | TGTGCCAGTACCCAGGGGTCCGATCAGCCCCAGCATTTT | CASTQGSDQPQHF
TRBJ1-2 | . | TRBV5-1 | . | TGCGCCAGCAGCTTGGCCCCGACAGGTTTTAACTATGGCTACACCTTC | CASSLAPTGFNYGYTF
TRBJ1-1 | . | TRBV6-5 | TRBD1 | TGTGCCAGCAGTTACCGGGCGCGACAGGGAGCTTTCTTT | CASSYRARQGAFF
TRBJ1-2 | once | TRBV19 | TRBD1 | TGTGCCAGTAGTAACCAGGGACAGGGAGACTATGGCTACACCTTC | CASSNQGQGDYGYTF
TRBJ1-5 | once | TRBV5-6 | . | TGTGCCAGCAGCTCTCTGGGGGGTTGGTCGAATCAGCCCCAGCATTTT | CASSSLGGWSNQPQHF
TRBJ1-2 | . | TRBV5-4 | . | TGTGCCAGCAGCGACGGAGGCGCTAACTATGGCTACACCTTC | CASSDGGANYGYTF
TRBJ2-7 | once | TRBV7-2 | TRBD2 | TGTGCCAGCAGCTCTCAAGGACTAGCCTCCTACGAGCAGTACTTC | CASSSQGLASYEQYF
TRBJ1-1 | . | TRBV9 | . | TGTGCCAGCAGCGGGTGGGGCCCGACAGGGAACACTGAAGCTTTCTTT | CASSGWGPTGNTEAFF
TRBJ1-1 | once | TRBV5-4 | . | TGTGCCAGCAGCTACCTGTCTCGGGGGGGAACTGAAGCTTTCTTT | CASSYLSRGGTEAFF
TRBJ1-2 | once | TRBV5-1 | TRBD1 | TGCGCCAGCAGCCCCGGACAGGGACACGGAGGCTACACCTTC | CASSPGQGHGGYTF
TRBJ2-2 | . | TRBV3-1/TRBV3-2 | . | TGTGCCAGCACCCCCCCCGGGGGAGTCGGGGAGCTGTTTTTT | CASTPPGGVGELFF
TRBJ2-2 | . | TRBV28 | . | TGTGCCAGCAGTTTTAGACAGGAGGACACCGGGGAGCTGTTTTTT | CASSFRQEDTGELFF
TRBJ2-1 | . | TRBV9 | . | TGTGCCAGCAGCGGGGGGCAGAATGAGCAGTTCTTC | CASSGGQNEQFF
TRBJ2-7 | . | TRBV7-9 | TRBD2 | TGTGCCAGCAGCGGAGGGACTACCCCCTACGAGCAGTACTTC | CASSGGTTPYEQYF
TRBJ1-5 | . | TRBV20-1 | . | TGCAGTGCTAGTGTCCGGGGGGTCCTAAGCAATCAGCCCCAGCATTTT | CSASVRGVLSNQPQHF
TRBJ1-5 | . | TRBV20-1 | TRBD1 | TGCAGTGCTAGTATGGACAGGGTAGTCAATCAGCCCCAGCATTTT | CSASMDRVVNQPQHF
TRBJ2-5 | . | TRBV7-2 | . | TGTGCCAGCAGCTTAGACCCCGGGACTGGAACCCCCCAGTACTTC | CASSLDPGTGTPQYF
TRBJ1-2 | . | TRBV12-3/TRBV12-4 | . | TGTGCCAGCAGCGCGACAGTAAACTATGGCTACACCTTC | CASSATVNYGYTF
TRBJ2-7 | once | TRBV5-1 | TRBD1 | TGCGCCAGCAGCCCGGGACAGGGAGACTACTACGAGCAGTACTTC | CASSPGQGDYYEQYF
TRBJ1-1 | . | TRBV19 | TRBD1 | TGTGCCAGTAGTATAGCGGAGACAGGGACCACTGAAGCTTTCTTT | CASSIAETGTTEAFF
TRBJ2-1 | . | TRBV20-1 | . | TGCAGTGTTCTTCGGGGAGAGCAGTTCTTC | CSVLRGEQFF
TRBJ2-5 | . | TRBV14 | TRBD2 | TGTGCCAGCAGCCCCCAGGGGAGCGGGGGACCCACGCACCAGGAGACCCAGTACTTC | CASSPQGSGGPTHQETQYF
TRBJ2-5 | . | TRBV5-4 | . | TGTGCCAGCAGCTTGTGGCAGGGAGGAGAGACCCAGTACTTC | CASSLWQGGETQYF
TRBJ2-1 | . | TRBV5-1 | TRBD1 | TGCGCCAGCAGCTTGGGGACAGGGGGCTCGTATGAGCAGTTCTTC | CASSLGTGGSYEQFF
TRBJ2-7 | . | TRBV2 | . | TGTGCCAGCAGGCCTGAGTCCTACGAGCAGTACTTC | CASRPESYEQYF
TRBJ2-3 | . | TRBV30 | TRBD2 | TGTGCCTGGAAGGTAGCGGGGGCCGTAAGCACAGATACGCAGTATTTT | CAWKVAGAVSTDTQYF
TRBJ1-6 | . | TRBV5-1 | . | TGCGCCAGCAGCTTGGGACAGACCTCACCCCTCCACTTT | CASSLGQTSPLHF
TRBJ1-5 | . | TRBV4-1 | TRBD1 | TGCGCCAGCAGCCACCCCCTGGTAGGGGGCGCAATAAATCAGCCCCAGCATTTT | CASSHPLVGGAINQPQHF
TRBJ2-2 | . | TRBV5-6 | . | TGTGCCAGCAGCTTACAGGGCTCCGGCGGGGAGCTGTTTTTT | CASSLQGSGGELFF
TRBJ2-3 | . | TRBV14 | . | TGTGCCAGCAACCAGGGGCCTCTAAGCACAGATACGCAGTATTTT | CASNQGPLSTDTQYF
TRBJ2-5 | . | TRBV24-1 | . | TGTGCCACCAGTGAGGGAGGAGGTCGAGAGACCCAGTACTTC | CATSEGGGRETQYF
TRBJ1-5 | . | TRBV5-1 | . | TGCGCCAGCAGCTTGGAAGGGGAATCGGGCAATCAGCCCCAGCATTTT | CASSLEGESGNQPQHF
TRBJ2-7 | . | TRBV24-1 | . | TGTGCCACCAGTGATACCAGATCCGAGCAGTACTTC | CATSDTRSEQYF
TRBJ1-5 | . | TRBV2 | . | TGTGCGACCCGGGGATCCCCCGAGGAGGAAATGAGGCCCCAGCATTTT | CATRGSPEEEMRPQHF
TRBJ2-1 | . | TRBV2 | TRBD2 | TGTGCCAGCAGTCTAGCGGGGGGGAGGAATGAGCAGTTCTTC | CASSLAGGRNEQFF
TRBJ1-1 | . | TRBV5-1 | . | TGCGCCAGCAGCCTTACAGGGCTTGAAGCTTTCTTT | CASSLTGLEAFF
TRBJ2-7 | . | TRBV14 | . | TGTGCCAGCAGCCAAGCAGGGAGGCCCTACGAGCAGTACTTC | CASSQAGRPYEQYF